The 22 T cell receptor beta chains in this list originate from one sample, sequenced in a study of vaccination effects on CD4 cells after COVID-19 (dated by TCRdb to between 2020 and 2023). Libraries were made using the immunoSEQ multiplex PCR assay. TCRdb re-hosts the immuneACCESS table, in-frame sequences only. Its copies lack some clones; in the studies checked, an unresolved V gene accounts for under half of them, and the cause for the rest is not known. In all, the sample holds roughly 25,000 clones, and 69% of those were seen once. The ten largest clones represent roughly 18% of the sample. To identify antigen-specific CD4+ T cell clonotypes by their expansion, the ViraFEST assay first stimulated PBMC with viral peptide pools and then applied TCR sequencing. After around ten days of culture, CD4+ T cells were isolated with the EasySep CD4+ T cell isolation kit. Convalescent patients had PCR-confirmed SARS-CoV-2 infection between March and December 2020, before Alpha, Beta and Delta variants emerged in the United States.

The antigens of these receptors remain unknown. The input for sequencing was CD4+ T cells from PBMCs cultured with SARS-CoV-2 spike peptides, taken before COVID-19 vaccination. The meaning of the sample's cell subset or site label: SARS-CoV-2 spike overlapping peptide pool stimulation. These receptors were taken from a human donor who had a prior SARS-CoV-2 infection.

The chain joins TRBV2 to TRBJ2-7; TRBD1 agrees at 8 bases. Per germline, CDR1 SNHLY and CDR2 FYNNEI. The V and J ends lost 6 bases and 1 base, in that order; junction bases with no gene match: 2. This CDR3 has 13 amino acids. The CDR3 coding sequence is TGTGCCAGCAGGGGGGACAGGTCCTACGAGCAGTACTTC. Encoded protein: CASRGDRSYEQYF.

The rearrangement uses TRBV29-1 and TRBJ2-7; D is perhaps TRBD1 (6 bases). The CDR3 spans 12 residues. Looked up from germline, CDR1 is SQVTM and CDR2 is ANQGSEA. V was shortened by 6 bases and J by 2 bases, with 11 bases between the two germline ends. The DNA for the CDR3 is TGCAGCGTAACGGACAGTGCCTACGAGCAGTACTTC. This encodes CSVTDSAYEQYF.

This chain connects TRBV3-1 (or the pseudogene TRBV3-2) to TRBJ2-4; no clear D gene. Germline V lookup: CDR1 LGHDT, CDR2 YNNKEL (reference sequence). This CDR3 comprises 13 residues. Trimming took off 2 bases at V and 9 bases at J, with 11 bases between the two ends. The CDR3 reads CASSQQYLGIQYF. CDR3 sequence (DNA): TGTGCCAGCAGCCAACAATATCTGGGCATTCAGTACTTC.

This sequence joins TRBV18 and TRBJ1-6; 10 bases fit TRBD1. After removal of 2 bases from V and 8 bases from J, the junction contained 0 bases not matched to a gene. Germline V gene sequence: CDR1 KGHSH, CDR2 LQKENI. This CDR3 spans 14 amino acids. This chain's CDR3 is CASSPGTGDSPLHF. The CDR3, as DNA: TGTGCCAGCTCACCAGGGACAGGGGATTCACCCCTCCACTTT.

DNA of the CDR3: TGCGCCAGCAAAGACACCTTTAATGAGCAGTTCTTC. Translated: CASKDTFNEQFF. The chain links TRBV10-2 to TRBJ2-1; no firm D call. There are 12 residues in the CDR3. In germline, CDR1 is WSHSY, CDR2 SAAADI. Trimming shortened V by 7 bases and J by 7 bases, and 11 bases separated the two germline ends.

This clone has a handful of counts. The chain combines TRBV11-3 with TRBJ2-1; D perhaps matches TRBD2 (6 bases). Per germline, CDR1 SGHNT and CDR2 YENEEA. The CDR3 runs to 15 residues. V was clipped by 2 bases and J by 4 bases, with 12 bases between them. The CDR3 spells CASSLRAGRYNEQFF. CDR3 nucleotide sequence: TGTGCCAGCAGCTTACGGGCAGGGAGGTACAATGAGCAGTTCTTC.

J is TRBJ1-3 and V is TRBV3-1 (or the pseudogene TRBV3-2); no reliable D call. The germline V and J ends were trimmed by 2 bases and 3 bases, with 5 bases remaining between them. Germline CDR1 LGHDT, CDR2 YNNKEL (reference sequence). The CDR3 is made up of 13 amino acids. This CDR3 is CASSQTDGNTIYF. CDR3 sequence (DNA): TGTGCCAGCAGCCAAACAGATGGAAACACCATATATTTT.

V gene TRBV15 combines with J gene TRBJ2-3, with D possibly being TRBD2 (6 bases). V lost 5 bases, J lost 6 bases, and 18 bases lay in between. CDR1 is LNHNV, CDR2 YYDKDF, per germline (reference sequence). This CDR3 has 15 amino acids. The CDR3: CATSRYAGLEDTQYF. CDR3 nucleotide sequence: TGTGCCACCAGCCGATACGCGGGATTAGAGGATACGCAGTATTTT.

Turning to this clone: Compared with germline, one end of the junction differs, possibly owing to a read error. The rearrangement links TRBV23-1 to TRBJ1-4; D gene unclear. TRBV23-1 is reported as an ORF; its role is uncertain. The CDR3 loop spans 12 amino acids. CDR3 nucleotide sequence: TGCGCCAGCAGTCAATGCTTGCAAAATCTGTTTTTT. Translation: CASSQCLQNLFF.

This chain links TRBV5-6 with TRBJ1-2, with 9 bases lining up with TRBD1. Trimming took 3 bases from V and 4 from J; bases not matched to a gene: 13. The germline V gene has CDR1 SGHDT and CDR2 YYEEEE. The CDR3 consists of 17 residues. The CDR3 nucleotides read TGTGCCAGCAGCTCCTATCCCGGACAGGGGAAGAGCTATGGCTACACCTTC. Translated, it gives CASSSYPGQGKSYGYTF.

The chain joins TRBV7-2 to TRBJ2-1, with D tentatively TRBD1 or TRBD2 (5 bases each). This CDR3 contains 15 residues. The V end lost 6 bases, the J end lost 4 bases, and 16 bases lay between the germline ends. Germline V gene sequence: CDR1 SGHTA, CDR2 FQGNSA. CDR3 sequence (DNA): TGTGCCAGCAGACGCCCGGGACCAAAATACAATGAGCAGTTCTTC. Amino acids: CASRRPGPKYNEQFF.

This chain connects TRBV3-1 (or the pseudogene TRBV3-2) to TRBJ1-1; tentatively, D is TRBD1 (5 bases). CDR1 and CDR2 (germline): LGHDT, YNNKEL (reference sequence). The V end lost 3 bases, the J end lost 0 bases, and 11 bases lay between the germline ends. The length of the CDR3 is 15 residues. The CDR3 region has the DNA TGTGCCAGCAGCCATAGCCAGACAGTGAACACTGAAGCTTTCTTT. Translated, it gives CASSHSQTVNTEAFF.

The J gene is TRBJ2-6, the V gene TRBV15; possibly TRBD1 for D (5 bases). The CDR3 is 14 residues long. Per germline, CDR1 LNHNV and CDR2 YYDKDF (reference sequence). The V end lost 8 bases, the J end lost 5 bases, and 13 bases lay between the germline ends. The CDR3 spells CATSDSVWANVLTF. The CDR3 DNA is TGTGCCACCTCCGACAGTGTCTGGGCCAACGTCCTGACTTTC.

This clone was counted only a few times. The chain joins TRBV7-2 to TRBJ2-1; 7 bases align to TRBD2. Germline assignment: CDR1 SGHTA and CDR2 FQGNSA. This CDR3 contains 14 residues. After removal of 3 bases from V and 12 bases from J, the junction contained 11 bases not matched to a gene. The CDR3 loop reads CASSFIGGGTVQFF. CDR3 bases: TGTGCCAGCAGCTTCATCGGCGGGGGTACGGTGCAGTTCTTC.

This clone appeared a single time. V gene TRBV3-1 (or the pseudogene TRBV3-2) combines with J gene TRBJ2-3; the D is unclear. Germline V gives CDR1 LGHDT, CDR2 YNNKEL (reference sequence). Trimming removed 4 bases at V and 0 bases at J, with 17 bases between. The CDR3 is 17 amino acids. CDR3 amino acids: CASSRSETSTSTDTQYF. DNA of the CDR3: TGTGCCAGCAGCCGCTCGGAGACATCGACTAGCACAGATACGCAGTATTTT.

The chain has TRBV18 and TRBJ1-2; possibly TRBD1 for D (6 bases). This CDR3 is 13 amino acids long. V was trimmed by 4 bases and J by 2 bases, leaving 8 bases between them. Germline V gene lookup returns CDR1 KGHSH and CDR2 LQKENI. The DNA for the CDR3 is TGTGCCAGCTCACTGGGACAAAACTATGGCTACACCTTC. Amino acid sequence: CASSLGQNYGYTF.

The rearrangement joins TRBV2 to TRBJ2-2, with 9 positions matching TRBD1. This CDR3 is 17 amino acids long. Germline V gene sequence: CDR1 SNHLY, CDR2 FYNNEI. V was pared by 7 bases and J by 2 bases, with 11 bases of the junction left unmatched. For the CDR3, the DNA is TGTGCCAGCACCCCTTTTGCGGGACAGGGAAACACCGGGGAGCTGTTTTTT. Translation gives CASTPFAGQGNTGELFF.

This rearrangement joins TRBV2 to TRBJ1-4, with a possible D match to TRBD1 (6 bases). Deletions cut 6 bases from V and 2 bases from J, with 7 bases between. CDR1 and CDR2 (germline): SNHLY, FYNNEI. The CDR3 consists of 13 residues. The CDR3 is CASRRGTNEKLFF. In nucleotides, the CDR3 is TGTGCCAGCAGGAGGGGGACTAATGAAAAACTGTTTTTT.

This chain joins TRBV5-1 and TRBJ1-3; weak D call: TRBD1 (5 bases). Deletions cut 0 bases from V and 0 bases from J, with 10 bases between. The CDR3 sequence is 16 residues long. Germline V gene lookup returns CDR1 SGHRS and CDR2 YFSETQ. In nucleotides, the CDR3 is TGCGCCAGCAGCTTGGCCGGGGGGAGCTCTGGAAACACCATATATTTT. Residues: CASSLAGGSSGNTIYF.

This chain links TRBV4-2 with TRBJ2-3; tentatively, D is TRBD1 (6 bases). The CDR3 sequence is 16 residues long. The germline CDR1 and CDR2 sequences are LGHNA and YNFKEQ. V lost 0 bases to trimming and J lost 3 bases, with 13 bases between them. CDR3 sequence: CASSQENRVGTDTQYF. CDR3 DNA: TGTGCCAGCAGCCAAGAAAACAGGGTAGGGACAGATACGCAGTATTTT.

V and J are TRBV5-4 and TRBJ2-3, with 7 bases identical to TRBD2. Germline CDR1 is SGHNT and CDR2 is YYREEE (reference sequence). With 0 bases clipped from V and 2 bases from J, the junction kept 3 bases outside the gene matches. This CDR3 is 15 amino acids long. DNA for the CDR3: TGTGCCAGCAGCTTGGGACTAGCCTTCACAGATACGCAGTATTTT. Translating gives CASSLGLAFTDTQYF.

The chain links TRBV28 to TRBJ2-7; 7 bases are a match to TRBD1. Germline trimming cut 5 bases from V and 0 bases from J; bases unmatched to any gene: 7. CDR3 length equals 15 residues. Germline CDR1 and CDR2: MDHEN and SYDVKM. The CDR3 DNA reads TGTGCCAGCAGTCCGAGACAGGGTTACTCCTACGAGCAGTACTTC. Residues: CASSPRQGYSYEQYF.